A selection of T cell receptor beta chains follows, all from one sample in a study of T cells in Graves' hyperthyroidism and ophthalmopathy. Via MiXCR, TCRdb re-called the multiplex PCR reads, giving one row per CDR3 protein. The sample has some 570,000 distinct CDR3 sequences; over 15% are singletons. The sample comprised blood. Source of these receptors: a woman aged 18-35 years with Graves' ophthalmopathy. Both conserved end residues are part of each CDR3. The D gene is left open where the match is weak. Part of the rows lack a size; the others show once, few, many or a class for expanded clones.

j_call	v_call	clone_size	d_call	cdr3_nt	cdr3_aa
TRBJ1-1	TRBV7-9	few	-	TGTGCCAGCAGCTTTGGGGCGGAGAACACTGAAGCTTTCTTT	CASSFGAENTEAFF
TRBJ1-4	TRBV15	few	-	TGTGCCACCAGCTCCCGGGGGCAAGATGAAAAACTGTTTTTT	CATSSRGQDEKLFF
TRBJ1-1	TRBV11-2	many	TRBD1	TGTGCCAGCAGCTTAGGGGCCTTCAGGGGGCGAGCTTTCTTT	CASSLGAFRGRAFF
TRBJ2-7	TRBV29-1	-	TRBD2	TGCAGCGGGGTAGGACTAGCGGGAGACTCCTACGAGCAGTACTTC	CSGVGLAGDSYEQYF
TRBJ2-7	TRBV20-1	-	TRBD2	TGCAGTGCTAGAACCGAGACTAGCGCCTCCTACGAGCAGTACTTC	CSARTETSASYEQYF
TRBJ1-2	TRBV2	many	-	TGTGCCAGCAGTGAAGAGGGACCCCACTATGGCTACACCTTC	CASSEEGPHYGYTF
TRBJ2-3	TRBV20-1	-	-	TGCAGTGCTAGAGACCCCTCAGGGAACCCCCAGTATTTT	CSARDPSGNPQYF
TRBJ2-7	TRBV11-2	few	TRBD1	TGTGCCAGCAGCCCCGGGACAGGGGTCCCCTACGAGCAGTACTTC	CASSPGTGVPYEQYF
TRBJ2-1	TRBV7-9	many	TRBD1	TGTGCCAGCAGCTTAGCGCCCAGGGGGCTAGGTGAGCAGTTCTTC	CASSLAPRGLGEQFF
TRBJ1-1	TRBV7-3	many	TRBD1	TGTGCCAGCAGCTTAGATGGACAGGGGAGTGCCACTGAAGCTTTCTTT	CASSLDGQGSATEAFF
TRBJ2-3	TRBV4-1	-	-	TGCGCCAGCAGCCAACTAGCGCGGGAAACGCAGTATTTT	CASSQLARETQYF
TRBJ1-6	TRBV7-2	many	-	TGTGCCAGCAGCTTTAGTTCACCCCTCCACTTT	CASSFSSPLHF
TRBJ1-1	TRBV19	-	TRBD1	TGTGCCACCCGGGACTCCGGGACAGTGAACACTGAAGCTTTCTTT	CATRDSGTVNTEAFF
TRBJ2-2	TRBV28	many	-	TGTGCCAGCAGTTTATGGGATGGGTTCGGGGAACGCGCAAACACCGGGGAGCTGTTTTTT	CASSLWDGFGERANTGELFF
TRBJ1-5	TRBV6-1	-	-	TGTGCCAGCAGTGACTGGAAACAGCCCCAGCATTTT	CASSDWKQPQHF
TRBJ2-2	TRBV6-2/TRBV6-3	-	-	TGTGCCAGCAGTTATATTGGCGGGGAGCCGTTTTTT	CASSYIGGEPFF
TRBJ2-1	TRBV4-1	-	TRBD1	TGCGCCAGCAGCCAAGACAACCCTGGGACAGGGTTCAATGAGCAGTTCTTC	CASSQDNPGTGFNEQFF
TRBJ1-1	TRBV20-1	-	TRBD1	TGCAGTGCTAGCAGAGGGACAGGGGGCACTGAAGCTTTCTTT	CSASRGTGGTEAFF
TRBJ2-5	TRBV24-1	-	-	TGTGCCACCAGTGATTTGGGAAGAGAGACCCAGTACTTC	CATSDLGRETQYF
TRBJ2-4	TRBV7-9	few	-	TGTGCCAGCAGCTTTCGCCTCATAGAGATCGAAAACATTCAGTACTTC	CASSFRLIEIENIQYF
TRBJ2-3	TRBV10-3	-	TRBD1	TGTGCCATCAGTGGCCAGACAGGGGCGGATACGCAGTATTTT	CAISGQTGADTQYF
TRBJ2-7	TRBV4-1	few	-	TGCGCCAGCAGCCAGGGAGTTCCGGGACAAATCTACGAGCAGTACTTC	CASSQGVPGQIYEQYF
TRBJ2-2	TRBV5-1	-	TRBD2	TGCGCCAGCAAACTAGCGGAAATGAACACCGGGGAGCTGTTTTTT	CASKLAEMNTGELFF
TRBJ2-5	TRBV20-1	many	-	TGCAGTGCTAGAAAGGATGGACTCGTAGAGACCCAGTACTTC	CSARKDGLVETQYF
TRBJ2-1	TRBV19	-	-	TGTGCCAGTAGTATTGGTAACACGAGACACAATGAGCAGTTCTTC	CASSIGNTRHNEQFF
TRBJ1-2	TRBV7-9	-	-	TGTGCCAGCAGCTTCTCCGAGGGGCTCCCCATCTATGGCTACACCTTC	CASSFSEGLPIYGYTF
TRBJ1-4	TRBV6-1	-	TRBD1	TGTGCCAGCAGTCGCGAATGGGCCGGGACAGGGGGTTCCCGACTGTTTTTT	CASSREWAGTGGSRLFF
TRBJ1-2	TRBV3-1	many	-	TGTGCCAGCAGCCAGGAAAGAGGGGGCTACACCTTC	CASSQERGGYTF
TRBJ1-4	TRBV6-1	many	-	TGTGCCAGCAGTTACCGGGGGGCGGATGAAAAACTGTTTTTT	CASSYRGADEKLFF
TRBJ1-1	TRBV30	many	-	TGTGCCTGGAGGCAGAGTTGGAGCACTGAAGCTTTCTTT	CAWRQSWSTEAFF
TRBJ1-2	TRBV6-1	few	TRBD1	TGTGCCAGCAGTGAACTTACAGGGGGCCTCACTCGATATGGCTACACCTTC	CASSELTGGLTRYGYTF
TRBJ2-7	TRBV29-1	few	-	TGCAGCGCCGCAGAAGCCCCGGGAGTATCCTACGAGCAGTACTTC	CSAAEAPGVSYEQYF
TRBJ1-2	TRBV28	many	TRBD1	TGTGCCAGCAGTCCCGGGACAGGGGTATATGGCTACACCTTC	CASSPGTGVYGYTF
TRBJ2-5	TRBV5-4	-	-	TGTGCCAGCAGTCGAACAGAGGTAGAAGAGACCCAGTACTTC	CASSRTEVEETQYF
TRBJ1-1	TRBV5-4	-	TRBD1	TGTGCCAGCAGCTCCCCCGGGACAGGAGAAGCTTTCTTT	CASSSPGTGEAFF
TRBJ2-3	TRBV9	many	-	TGTGCCAGCAGCGTGCTATGGGGCACAGATACGCAGTATTTT	CASSVLWGTDTQYF
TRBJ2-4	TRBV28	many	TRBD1	TGTGCCAGCACCTTTGGGGCGGACAGGGGGTTAGCCAAAAACATTCAGTACTTC	CASTFGADRGLAKNIQYF
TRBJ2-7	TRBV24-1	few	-	TGTGCCACCAGTGACCGGACATCCTACGAGCAGTACTTC	CATSDRTSYEQYF
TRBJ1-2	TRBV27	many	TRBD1	TGTGCCAGCAGTTTATCCCCCCAGGGGGGGCTAGACTATGGCTACACCTTC	CASSLSPQGGLDYGYTF
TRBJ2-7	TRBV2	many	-	TGTGCCAGCGTACGGAGCTCCTACGAGCAGTACTTC	CASVRSSYEQYF
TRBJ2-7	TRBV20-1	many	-	TGCAGTGCTAGAGTCCCGCAGGGCCACGAGCAGTACTTC	CSARVPQGHEQYF
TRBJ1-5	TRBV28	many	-	TGTGCCAGCAGTCCAAACACCCTTAGCAATCAGCCCCAGCATTTT	CASSPNTLSNQPQHF
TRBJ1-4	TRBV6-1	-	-	TGTGCCAGCACGCGGGGACGGAATAATGAAAAACTGTTTTTT	CASTRGRNNEKLFF
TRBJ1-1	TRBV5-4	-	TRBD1	TGTGCCAGCAGCTCGCTCCGGGACAGAGACACTGAAGCTTTCTTT	CASSSLRDRDTEAFF
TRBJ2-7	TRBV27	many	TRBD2	TGTGCCAGCAGTTCTAGCGGCTACTCCTACGAGCAGTACTTC	CASSSSGYSYEQYF
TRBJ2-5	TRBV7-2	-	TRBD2	TGTGCCAGCAGCGACATAGGAGGGACTAGCGGCCAAGAGACCCAGTACTTC	CASSDIGGTSGQETQYF
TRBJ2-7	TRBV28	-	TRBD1	TGTGCCAGCACCACCAGACAGGGGGTTGTCTCCTACGAGCAGTACTTC	CASTTRQGVVSYEQYF
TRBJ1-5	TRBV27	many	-	TGTGCCAGCAGTTTATCGCGAGTCAGCCCAGGGTCCCACGGGCCCCAGCATTTT	CASSLSRVSPGSHGPQHF
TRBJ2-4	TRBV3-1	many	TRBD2	TGTGCCAGCAGCCGGGGACTAGCGGGAGCCAAAAACATTCAGTACTTC	CASSRGLAGAKNIQYF
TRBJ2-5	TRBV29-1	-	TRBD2	TGCAGCGTTGGTTCTAGCGGGGGAGGCCAAGGGACCCAGTACTTC	CSVGSSGGGQGTQYF
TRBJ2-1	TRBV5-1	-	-	TGCGCCAGCAGCCCTGAAGGATTGGCTGCTCCTTGGCAGTTCTTC	CASSPEGLAAPWQFF
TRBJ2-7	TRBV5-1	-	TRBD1	TGCGCCAGCAGCGGGACGACAGGGGGAGGGAGCGAGCAGTACTTC	CASSGTTGGGSEQYF
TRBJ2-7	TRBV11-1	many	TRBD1	TGTGCCAGCAGCGGGGGACAGGACCTCTCCTACGAGCAGTACTTC	CASSGGQDLSYEQYF
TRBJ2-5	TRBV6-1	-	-	TGTGCCAGCAGCCAAGGACAGACAGAGACCCAGTACTTC	CASSQGQTETQYF
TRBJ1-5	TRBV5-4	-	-	TGTGCCAGCAGCCTTAGCCCCGATAGCAATCAGCCCCAGCATTTT	CASSLSPDSNQPQHF
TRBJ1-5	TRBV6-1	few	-	TGTGCCAGCAGTGCGACAGAGGGTGGCAATCAGCCCCAGCATTTT	CASSATEGGNQPQHF
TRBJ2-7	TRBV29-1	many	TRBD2	TGCAGCGTTCTTGCGGGCGTAACGGGAGGGACCTCCTACGAGCAGTACTTC	CSVLAGVTGGTSYEQYF
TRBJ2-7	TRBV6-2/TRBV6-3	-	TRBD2	TGTGCCAGCAGATCCGGATCTAGCGGAACTTACGAGCAGTACTTC	CASRSGSSGTYEQYF
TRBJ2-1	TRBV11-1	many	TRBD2	TGTGCCAGCAGCCCTGGGACTAGCGGGAGTTCCAGCTCCTACAATGAGCAGTTCTTC	CASSPGTSGSSSSYNEQFF
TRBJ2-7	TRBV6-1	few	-	TGTGCCAGCAGTAAAGTTATCGGGGGGCGCTCTGCCGAGCAGTACTTC	CASSKVIGGRSAEQYF